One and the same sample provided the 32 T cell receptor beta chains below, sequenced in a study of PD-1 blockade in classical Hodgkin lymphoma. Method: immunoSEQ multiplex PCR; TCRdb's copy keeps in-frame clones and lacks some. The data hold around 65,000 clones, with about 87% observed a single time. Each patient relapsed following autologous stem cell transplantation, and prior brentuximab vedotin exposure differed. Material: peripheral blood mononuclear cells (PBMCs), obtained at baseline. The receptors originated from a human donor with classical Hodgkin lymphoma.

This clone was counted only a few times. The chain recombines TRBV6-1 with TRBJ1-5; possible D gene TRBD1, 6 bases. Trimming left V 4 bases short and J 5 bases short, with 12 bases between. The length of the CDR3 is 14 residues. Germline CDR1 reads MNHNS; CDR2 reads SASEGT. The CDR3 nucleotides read TGTGCCAGCAGTGGTGGGGGGCTGGATCAGCCCCAGCATTTT. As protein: CASSGGGLDQPQHF.

Here the CDR3 DNA reads TGTGCCAGCAGTGAACTGGGAATGAACACTGAAGCTTTCTTT. Translation gives CASSELGMNTEAFF. The genes are TRBV6-1 and TRBJ1-1, with D hard to call. Trimming removed 2 bases at V and 0 bases at J, with 7 bases between. Looked up from germline, CDR1 is MNHNS and CDR2 is SASEGT. This CDR3 is 14 amino acids long.

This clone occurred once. CDR3 protein: CAWTQPGKRNTGELFF. The CDR3 DNA reads as TGTGCCTGGACCCAGCCGGGGAAAAGGAACACCGGGGAGCTGTTTTTT. The V gene is TRBV30, the J gene TRBJ2-2; possibly TRBD2 for D (5 bases). There are 16 residues in the CDR3. Germline CDR1 is GTSNPN and CDR2 is SVGIG (reference sequence). Trimming shortened V by 4 bases and J by 1 base, and 16 bases separated the two germline ends.

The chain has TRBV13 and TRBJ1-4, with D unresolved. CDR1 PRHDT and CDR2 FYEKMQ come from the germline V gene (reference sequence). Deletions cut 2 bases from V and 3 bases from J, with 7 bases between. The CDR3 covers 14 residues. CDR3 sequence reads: CASSLKESNEKLFF. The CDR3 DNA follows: TGTGCCAGCAGCTTAAAGGAGTCTAATGAAAAACTGTTTTTT.

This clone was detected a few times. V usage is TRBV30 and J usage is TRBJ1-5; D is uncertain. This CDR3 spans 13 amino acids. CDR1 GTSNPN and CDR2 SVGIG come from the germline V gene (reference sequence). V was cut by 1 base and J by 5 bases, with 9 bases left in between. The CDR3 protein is CAWSGPADQPQHF. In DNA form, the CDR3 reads TGTGCCTGGAGTGGTCCCGCTGATCAGCCCCAGCATTTT.

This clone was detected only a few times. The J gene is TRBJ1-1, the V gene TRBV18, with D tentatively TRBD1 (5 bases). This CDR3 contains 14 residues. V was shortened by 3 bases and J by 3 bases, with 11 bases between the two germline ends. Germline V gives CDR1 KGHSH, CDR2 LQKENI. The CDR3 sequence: CASSPSIRDTEAFF. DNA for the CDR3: TGTGCCAGCTCACCTTCGATCAGGGACACTGAAGCTTTCTTT.

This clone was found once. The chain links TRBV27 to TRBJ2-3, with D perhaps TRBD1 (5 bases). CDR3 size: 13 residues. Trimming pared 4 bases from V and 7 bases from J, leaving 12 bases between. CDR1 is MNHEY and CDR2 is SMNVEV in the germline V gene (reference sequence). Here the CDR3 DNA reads TGTGCCAGCAGTTCCAGGGAAAGAAATACGCAGTATTTT. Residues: CASSSRERNTQYF.

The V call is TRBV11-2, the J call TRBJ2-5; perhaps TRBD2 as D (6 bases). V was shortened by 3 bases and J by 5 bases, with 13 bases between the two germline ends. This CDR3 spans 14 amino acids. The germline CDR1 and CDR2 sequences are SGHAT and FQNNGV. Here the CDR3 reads CASSFPGAGETQYF. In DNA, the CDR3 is TGTGCCAGCAGCTTCCCCGGGGCGGGGGAGACCCAGTACTTC.

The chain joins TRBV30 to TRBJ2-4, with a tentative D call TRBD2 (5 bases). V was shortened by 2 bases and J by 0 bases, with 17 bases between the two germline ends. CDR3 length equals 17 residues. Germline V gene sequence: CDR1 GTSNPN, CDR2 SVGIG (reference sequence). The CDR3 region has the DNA TGTGCCTGGAGTTCGGAGGTTTCCGACCTAGCCAAAAACATTCAGTACTTC. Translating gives CAWSSEVSDLAKNIQYF.

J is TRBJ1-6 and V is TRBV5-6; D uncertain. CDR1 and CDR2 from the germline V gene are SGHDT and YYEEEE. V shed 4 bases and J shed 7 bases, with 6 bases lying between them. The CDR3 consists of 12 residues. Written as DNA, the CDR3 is TGTGCCAGCAGCCGACCCAATTCACCCCTCCACTTT. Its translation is CASSRPNSPLHF. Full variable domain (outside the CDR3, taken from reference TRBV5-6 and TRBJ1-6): DAGVTQSPTHLIKTRGQQVTLRCSPKSGHDTVSWYQQALGQGPQFIFQYYEEEERQRGNFPDRFSGHQFPNYSSELNVNALLLGDSALYLCASSRPNSPLHFGNGTRLTVT.

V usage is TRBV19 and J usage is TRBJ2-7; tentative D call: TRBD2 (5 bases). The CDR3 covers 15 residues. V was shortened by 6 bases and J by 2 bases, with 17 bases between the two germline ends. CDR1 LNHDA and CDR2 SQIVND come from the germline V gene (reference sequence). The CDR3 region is CASSTSGVRAYEQYF. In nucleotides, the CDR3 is TGTGCCAGTAGCACGTCGGGTGTGAGGGCCTACGAGCAGTACTTC.

The CDR3 bases are TGTGCCAGCAGTTACTCAAGGGGATGGAATCAGCCCCAGCATTTT. It encodes CASSYSRGWNQPQHF. The gene calls are TRBV6-6 and TRBJ1-5; D is possibly TRBD1 (5 bases). The CDR3 has 15 amino acids. The V gene lost 0 bases and the J gene lost 4 bases, with 10 bases spanning the gap. Germline assignment: CDR1 MNHNY and CDR2 SVGAGI (reference sequence).

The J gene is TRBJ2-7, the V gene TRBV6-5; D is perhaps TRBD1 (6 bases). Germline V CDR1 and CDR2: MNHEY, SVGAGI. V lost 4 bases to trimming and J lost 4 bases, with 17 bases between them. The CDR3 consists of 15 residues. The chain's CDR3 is CASSWRQVGGYEQYF. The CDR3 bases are TGTGCCAGCAGTTGGAGACAGGTTGGAGGATACGAGCAGTACTTC.

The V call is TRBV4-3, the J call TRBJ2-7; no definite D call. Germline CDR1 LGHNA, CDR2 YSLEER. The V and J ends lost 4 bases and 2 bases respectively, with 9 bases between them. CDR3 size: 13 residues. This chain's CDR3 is CASSPGRTYEQYF. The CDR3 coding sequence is TGCGCCAGCAGCCCCGGAAGAACCTACGAGCAGTACTTC.

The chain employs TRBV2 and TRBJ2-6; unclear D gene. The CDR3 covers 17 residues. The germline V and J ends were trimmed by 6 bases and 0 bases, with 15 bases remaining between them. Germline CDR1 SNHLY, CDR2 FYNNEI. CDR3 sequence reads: CASRPGPRGSGANVLTF. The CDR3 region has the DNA TGTGCCAGCAGACCCGGGCCTAGAGGCTCTGGGGCCAACGTCCTGACTTTC.

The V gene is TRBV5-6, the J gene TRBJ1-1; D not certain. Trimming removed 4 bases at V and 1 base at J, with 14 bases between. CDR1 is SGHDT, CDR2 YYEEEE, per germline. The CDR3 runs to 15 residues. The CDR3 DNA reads TGTGCCAGCAGCCAATACGGACGGGCGAACACTGAAGCTTTCTTT. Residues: CASSQYGRANTEAFF.

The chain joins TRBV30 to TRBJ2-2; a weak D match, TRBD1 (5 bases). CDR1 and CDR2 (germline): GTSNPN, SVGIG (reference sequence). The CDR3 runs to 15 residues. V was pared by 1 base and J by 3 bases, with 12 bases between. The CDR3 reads CAWSGIGVDTGELFF. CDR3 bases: TGTGCCTGGAGTGGGATAGGGGTCGACACCGGGGAGCTGTTTTTT. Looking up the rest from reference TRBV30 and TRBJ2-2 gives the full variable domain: SQTIHQWPATLVQPVGSPLSLECTVEGTSNPNLYWYRQAAGRGLQLLFYSVGIGQISSEVPQNLSASRPQDRQFILSSKKLLLSDSGFYLCAWSGIGVDTGELFFGEGSRLTVL.

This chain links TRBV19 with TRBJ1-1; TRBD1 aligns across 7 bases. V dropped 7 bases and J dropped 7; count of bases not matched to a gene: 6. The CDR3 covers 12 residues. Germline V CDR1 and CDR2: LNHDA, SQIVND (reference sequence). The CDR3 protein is CASIPQGGEAFF. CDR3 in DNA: TGTGCCAGTATTCCTCAGGGGGGTGAAGCTTTCTTT. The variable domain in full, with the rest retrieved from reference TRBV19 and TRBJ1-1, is DGGITQSPKYLFRKEGQNVTLSCEQNLNHDAMYWYRQDPGQGLRLIYYSQIVNDFQKGDIAEGYSVSREKKESFPLTVTSAQKNPTAFYLCASIPQGGEAFFGQGTRLTVV.

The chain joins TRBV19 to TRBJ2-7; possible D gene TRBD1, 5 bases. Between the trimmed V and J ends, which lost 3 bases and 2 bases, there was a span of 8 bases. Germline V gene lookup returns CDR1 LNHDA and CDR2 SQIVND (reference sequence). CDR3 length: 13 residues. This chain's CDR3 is CASSMGLAYEQYF. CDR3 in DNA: TGTGCCAGTAGTATGGGGCTGGCCTACGAGCAGTACTTC. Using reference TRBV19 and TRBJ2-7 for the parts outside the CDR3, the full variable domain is DGGITQSPKYLFRKEGQNVTLSCEQNLNHDAMYWYRQDPGQGLRLIYYSQIVNDFQKGDIAEGYSVSREKKESFPLTVTSAQKNPTAFYLCASSMGLAYEQYFGPGTRLTVT.

CDR3 in amino acids: CASRGRDRVNSPLHF. The CDR3 DNA sequence: TGTGCCAGCAGAGGCCGGGACAGGGTAAATTCACCCCTCCACTTT. The rearrangement uses TRBV6-5 and TRBJ1-6, with TRBD1 matching over 9 bases. J lost 7 bases, V lost 6 bases, and 7 bases had no gene match. The CDR3 length is 15 residues. The germline CDR1 and CDR2 sequences are MNHEY and SVGAGI.

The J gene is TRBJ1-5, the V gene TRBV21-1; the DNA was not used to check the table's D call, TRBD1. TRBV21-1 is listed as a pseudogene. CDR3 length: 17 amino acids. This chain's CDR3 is CASSKVAGTEFNQPQHF. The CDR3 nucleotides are TGTGCCAGCAGCAAAGTCGCTGGGACAGAGTTTAATCAGCCCCAGCATTTT.

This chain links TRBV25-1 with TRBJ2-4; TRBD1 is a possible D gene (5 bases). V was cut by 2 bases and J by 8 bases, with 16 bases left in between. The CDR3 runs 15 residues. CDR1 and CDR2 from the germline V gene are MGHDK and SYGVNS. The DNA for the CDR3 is TGTGCCAGCAGTGAACTTGGCAGGGAAGGTGACATTCAGTACTTC. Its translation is CASSELGREGDIQYF.

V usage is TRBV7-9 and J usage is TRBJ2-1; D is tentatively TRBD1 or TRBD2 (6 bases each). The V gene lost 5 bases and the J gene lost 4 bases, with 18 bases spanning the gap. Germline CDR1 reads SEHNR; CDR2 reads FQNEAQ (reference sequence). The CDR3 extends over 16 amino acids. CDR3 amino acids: CASSADEGGRYNEQFF. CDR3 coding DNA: TGTGCCAGCAGCGCCGATGAGGGGGGCCGGTACAATGAGCAGTTCTTC.

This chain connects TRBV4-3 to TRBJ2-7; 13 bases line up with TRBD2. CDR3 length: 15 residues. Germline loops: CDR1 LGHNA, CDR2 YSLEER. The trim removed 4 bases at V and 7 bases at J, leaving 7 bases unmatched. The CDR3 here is CASSRILAGGLEQYF. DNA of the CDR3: TGCGCCAGCAGCCGAATACTAGCGGGGGGGCTTGAGCAGTACTTC.

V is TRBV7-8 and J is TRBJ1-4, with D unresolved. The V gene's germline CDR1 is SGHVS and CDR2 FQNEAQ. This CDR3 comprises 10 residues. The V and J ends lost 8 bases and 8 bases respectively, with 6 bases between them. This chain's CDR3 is CASSGEKLFF. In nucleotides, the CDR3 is TGTGCCAGCTCCGGAGAAAAACTGTTTTTT. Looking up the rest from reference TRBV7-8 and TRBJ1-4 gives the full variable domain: GAGVSQSPRYKVAKRGQDVALRCDPISGHVSLFWYQQALGQGPEFLTYFQNEAQLDKSGLPSDRFFAERPEGSVSTLKIQRTQQEDSAVYLCASSGEKLFFGSGTQLSVL.

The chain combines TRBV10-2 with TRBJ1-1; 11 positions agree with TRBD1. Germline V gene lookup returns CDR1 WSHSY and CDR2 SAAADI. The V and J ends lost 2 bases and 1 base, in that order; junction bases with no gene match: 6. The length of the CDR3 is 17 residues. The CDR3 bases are TGCGCCAGCAGTGAGACCTGGACAGGGGGCCGGAACACTGAAGCTTTCTTT. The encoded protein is CASSETWTGGRNTEAFF.

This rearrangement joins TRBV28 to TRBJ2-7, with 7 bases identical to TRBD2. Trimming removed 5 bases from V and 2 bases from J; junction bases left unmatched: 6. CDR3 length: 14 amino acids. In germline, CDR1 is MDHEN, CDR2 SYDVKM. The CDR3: CASSPLAGAYEQYF. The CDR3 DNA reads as TGTGCCAGCAGTCCCCTGGCGGGGGCCTACGAGCAGTACTTC.

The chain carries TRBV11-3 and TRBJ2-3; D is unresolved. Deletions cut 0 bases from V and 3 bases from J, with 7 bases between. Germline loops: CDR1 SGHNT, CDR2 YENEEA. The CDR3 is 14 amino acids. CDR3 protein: CASSLDPATDTQYF. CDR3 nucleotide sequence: TGTGCCAGCAGCTTAGACCCAGCAACAGATACGCAGTATTTT.

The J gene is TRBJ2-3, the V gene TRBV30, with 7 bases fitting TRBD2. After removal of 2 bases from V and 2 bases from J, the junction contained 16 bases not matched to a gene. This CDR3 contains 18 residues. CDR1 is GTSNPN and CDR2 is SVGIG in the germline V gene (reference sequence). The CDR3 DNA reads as TGTGCCTGGAGTTTCTCTGGAAGCTGGCGGGGGAACACAGATACGCAGTATTTT. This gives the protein CAWSFSGSWRGNTDTQYF.

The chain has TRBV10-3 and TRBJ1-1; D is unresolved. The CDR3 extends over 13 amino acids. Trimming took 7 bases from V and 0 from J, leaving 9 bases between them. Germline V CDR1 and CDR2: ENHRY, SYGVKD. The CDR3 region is CAITLGLNTEAFF. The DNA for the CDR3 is TGTGCCATCACCTTGGGTTTGAACACTGAAGCTTTCTTT.

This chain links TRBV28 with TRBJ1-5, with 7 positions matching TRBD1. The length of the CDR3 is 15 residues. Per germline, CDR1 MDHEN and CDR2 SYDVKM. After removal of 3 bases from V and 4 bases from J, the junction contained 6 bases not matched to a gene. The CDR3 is CASSFEGALNQPQHF. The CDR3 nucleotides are TGTGCCAGCAGTTTCGAGGGGGCCCTTAATCAGCCCCAGCATTTT.

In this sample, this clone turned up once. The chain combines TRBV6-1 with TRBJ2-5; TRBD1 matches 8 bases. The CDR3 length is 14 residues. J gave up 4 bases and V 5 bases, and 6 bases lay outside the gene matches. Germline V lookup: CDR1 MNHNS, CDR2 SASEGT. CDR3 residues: CASSPQGAGETQYF. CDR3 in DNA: TGTGCCAGCAGTCCCCAGGGGGCGGGAGAGACCCAGTACTTC.